This TCR beta chain is from a study of T cells after yellow fever vaccination (dated by TCRdb to the late 2010s). Looking at the study overall: The SMART-Seq v4 Ultra Low Input RNA kit was used to prepare libraries from fractions with low cell numbers. To track T-cell clones before and after primary and booster YFV17D yellow fever vaccination, bulk TCR alpha and beta repertoires were sequenced longitudinally. Two healthy male donors, one aged 18 to 30 and one aged 30 to 40 years, made up the cohort. Blood samples were taken at several timepoints before and after primary and secondary immunization, and bulk PBMC replicates and cell subsets were isolated.

V is clipped by 1 base and J by 8 bases, and the sequence between their germline boundaries is 12 bases long. The CDR3 spans 15 residues, from the cysteine through the phenylalanine. The CDR3 DNA has 45 bases and is translated from base 1. Sequences SGHTA (CDR1) and FQGNSA (CDR2) are obtained from the germline V gene. As to this clonotype: This receptor's antigen is unknown. Within one base of it there is no much larger clone, and no base qualities were kept.

The meaning of the sample's treatment or condition label: live attenuated yellow fever vaccine strain. At each blood-draw timepoint, two biological replicates of bulk PBMCs were obtained. A standard Ficoll-Paque protocol was used to isolate PBMCs from peripheral blood. TriZol was used to extract RNA from bulk PBMCs, CD4 and CD8 fractions, and dextramer-positive and dextramer-negative fractions. Instrument used: Illumina NovaSeq 6000. TCR cDNA was synthesized by 5'RACE template switching, which introduced a universal primer site and unique molecular identifiers. Priming of cDNA synthesis was performed from both the TCR alpha and TCR beta constant segments. Library amplification involved two PCR steps, and the second step added sample barcodes and sequencing adapters. Libraries were sequenced on Illumina HiSeq 2500 (2x100 bp) or NovaSeq (2x150 bp). From the authors' description of their analysis: MIGEC was used to demultiplex reads and collapse the reads into UMI consensus sequences, and MiXCR was used for V(D)J alignment. Vaccine-responding clonotypes were defined with edgeR using replicate PBMC samples, requiring FDR below 0.01 and a log2 fold change above 5 up to day 15. Each bulk clonotype received a CD4 or CD8 identity based on whether the sequenced CD4 or CD8 repertoire contained that clonotype at higher abundance. The public reads were reanalyzed by TCRdb: fastp trimming at Q25, MiXCR alignment, in-frame beta chains only. Entries that share a CDR3 protein sequence are merged under the most common genes and DNA. Here the V and J calls rest on TCRdb's processing, not on the authors' analysis. The sample yields some 350,000 distinct CDR3 sequences; approximately 4% were counted once. Clones ranked in the top ten supply around 23% of the sample.

What the research found in general, with its limitations: FACS-sorted repertoires could contain abundant contaminating clonotypes from the bulk population, so computational filtering was required. The secondary T-cell response was weaker than the primary response but faster, peaking on day 5 instead of day 15. After the booster, most clones that had expanded after primary vaccination were detected again (about 95% of CD4 and around nine tenths of CD8), suggesting broad maintenance of memory. The study included only two donors, which limits how far the findings can be generalized. A small share of clonotypes was detected in both CD4 and CD8 compartments, with the overlap likely arising from convergent recombination.

Sequencing used PBMCs, obtained 5 days after the yellow fever booster vaccination. This TCR derives from a man aged 18 to 30 who received the YFV17D yellow fever vaccine. Here the chain combines TRBV7-2 and TRBJ1-6, with TRBD1 perhaps the D gene, on 6 matching bases. The nucleotide sequence reads as follows: TGTGCCAGCAGCTTAGTAGGGACATACGATTCACCCCTCCACTTT. Its protein product is CASSLVGTYDSPLHF.